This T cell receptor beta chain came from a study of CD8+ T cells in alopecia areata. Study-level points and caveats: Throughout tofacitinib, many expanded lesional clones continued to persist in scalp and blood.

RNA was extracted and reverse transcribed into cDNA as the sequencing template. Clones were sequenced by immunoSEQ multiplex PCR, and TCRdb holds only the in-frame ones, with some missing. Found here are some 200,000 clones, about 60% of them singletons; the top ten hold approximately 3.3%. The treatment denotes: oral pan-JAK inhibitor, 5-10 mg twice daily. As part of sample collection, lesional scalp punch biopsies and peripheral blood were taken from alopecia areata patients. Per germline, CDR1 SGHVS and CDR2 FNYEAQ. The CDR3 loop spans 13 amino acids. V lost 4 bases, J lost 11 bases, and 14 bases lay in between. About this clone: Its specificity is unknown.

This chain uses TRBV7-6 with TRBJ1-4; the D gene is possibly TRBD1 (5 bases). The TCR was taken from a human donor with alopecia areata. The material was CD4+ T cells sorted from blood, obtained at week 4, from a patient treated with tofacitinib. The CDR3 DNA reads TGTGCCAGCAGCTCTGGTCCCGGGGGTAAACTGTTTTTT. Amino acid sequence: CASSSGPGGKLFF.